This T cell receptor (beta chain) was sequenced during a study of blood T cell repertoires in COVID-19. Looking at the study overall: Researchers got acute and convalescent COVID-19 samples from the United States, Italy and Spain. T cells, B-cell-depleted T cells, or PBMCs provided the cDNA or gDNA that served as material.

The CDR3 extends over 14 amino acids. The ends lost 6 bases at V and 5 bases at J; junction bases unmatched: 7. Germline V gene data show CDR1 as SNHLY and CDR2 as FYNNEI. Study processing details: By means of reference gene primer amplification, nucleated cell counts were estimated. Generated by immunoSEQ multiplex PCR, the TCRdb table keeps only in-frame clones and is missing some. That table is the source of V, J and clone size, and D and trimming were worked out from the DNA. This sample has 90,000 to 150,000 clones, with approximately 81% found just once. The chain combines TRBV2 with TRBJ1-1; TRBD1 matches 9 bases. Input material: peripheral blood. The sequence was obtained from a woman over 75 with acute or convalescent COVID-19. CDR3 DNA sequence: TGTGCCAGCAGGTTGGGACAGGGAGGGACTGAAGCTTTCTTT. Amino acids: CASRLGQGGTEAFF. The complete variable domain, with remaining parts taken from reference TRBV2 and TRBJ1-1, reads EPEVTQTPSHQVTQMGQEVILRCVPISNHLYFYWYRQILGQKVEFLVSFYNNEISEKSEIFDDQFSVERPDGSNFTLKIRSTKLEDSAMYFCASRLGQGGTEAFFGQGTRLTVV.